The clone carrying this T cell receptor beta chain was seen only a few times. The data were taken from a study of cytomegalovirus exposure and HLA in healthy donors. Looking at the study overall: Ancestry clustering placed 81% of several hundred genotyped donors in the Caucasian-associated cluster.

Amplification used 60 Vbeta primers and 13 Jbeta primers. Produced via immunoSEQ multiplex PCR; TCRdb's table is partial and in-frame only. Of about 89,000 clones in the sample, approximately 79% are singletons; the top ten hold approximately 3%. Sequencing was performed on PBMCs. This sequence was found in a man aged 25-45 years in good health and CMV-seronegative.

The CDR3 loop reads CASSLAFEGLSRAFF. The CDR3 DNA follows: TGCGCCAGCAGCTTGGCCTTCGAGGGTTTAAGTAGAGCTTTCTTT. The J gene is TRBJ1-1, the V gene TRBV5-1; D is ambiguous. Germline values: CDR1 SGHRS, CDR2 YFSETQ. The CDR3 is made up of 15 amino acids. V dropped 0 bases and J dropped 10 bases, with 19 bases sitting between them.